This record looks at one T cell receptor (beta chain) sequence and its context. The data derive from a study of control samples from healthy donors and cancer patients. TCRdb's table, derived via immunoSEQ multiplex PCR, lists solely in-frame clones and lacks some. The sample contains about 94,000 clones, roughly nine tenths of which appear only once. The germline V and J ends were trimmed by 7 bases and 2 bases, with 9 bases remaining between them. Per the germline V gene, CDR1 is DFQATT and CDR2 is SNEGSKA (reference sequence). This CDR3 contains 13 residues. The sample was blood. The rearrangement joins TRBV20-1 to TRBJ1-6; no reliable D call. The source is a woman aged 18-29 years in good health. CDR3 bases: TGCAGTGTTAGTCCCCCCTATAATTCACCCCTCCACTTT. This translates into CSVSPPYNSPLHF.